The next 25 T cell receptor beta chains were all read from a single sample in a study of blood T cell repertoires in COVID-19. The repertoire was sequenced with immunoSEQ multiplex PCR; TCRdb's copy has only in-frame clones and lacks some. The sample contains some 190,000 clones, approximately 85% of which appear only once. The specimen was PBMCs or T cells enriched from blood (not recorded which). These receptors were collected from a man aged 35-49 years with acute COVID-19.

The rearrangement uses TRBV9 and TRBJ2-3; D is perhaps TRBD2 (6 bases). This CDR3 is built from 14 residues. The V end lost 1 base, the J end lost 5 bases, and 11 bases lay between the germline ends. Looked up from germline, CDR1 is SGDLS and CDR2 is YYNGEE. The CDR3 coding sequence is TGTGCCAGCAGCGTAACTGGGGGGTTAGATACGCAGTATTTT. Residues: CASSVTGGLDTQYF.

Notes on this clone: The junction departs from germline at one end; a sequencing error may be responsible. This chain joins TRBV7-7 and TRBJ2-1; 7 positions match TRBD2. The CDR3 length is 16 residues. The germline V gene encodes CDR1 SSHAT and CDR2 FNYEAQ (reference sequence). The CDR3 DNA is TGTGCTAGCAGCTTGGGAGGGAGTGGGTCCTACAATGAGCAGTTCTTC. It translates to CASSLGGSGSYNEQFF.

This clone has just one count. The CDR3 loop is CASSQSLQGVKSYGYTF. The CDR3 bases are TGCGCCAGCAGCCAATCGTTACAGGGGGTGAAAAGCTATGGCTACACCTTC. This rearrangement joins TRBV4-1 to TRBJ1-2, with 8 bases matching TRBD1. Trimming removed 2 bases from V and 4 bases from J; junction bases left unmatched: 12. Germline V gene data show CDR1 as MGHRA and CDR2 as YSYEKL. The CDR3 totals 17 residues.

This chain connects TRBV5-4 to TRBJ2-7; 8 bases fit TRBD1. The germline V gene has CDR1 SGHNT and CDR2 YYREEE (reference sequence). This CDR3 spans 14 amino acids. The J segment lost 4 bases and the V segment lost 4 bases, leaving 7 bases of the junction unmatched. The CDR3 sequence: CASSPGTGDYEQYF. The CDR3 nucleotides are TGTGCCAGCAGCCCCGGGACAGGAGATTACGAGCAGTACTTC. Full variable domain (rest looked up from reference TRBV5-4 and TRBJ2-7): ETGVTQSPTHLIKTRGQQVTLRCSSQSGHNTVSWYQQALGQGPQFIFQYYREEENGRGNFPPRFSGLQFPNYSSELNVNALELDDSALYLCASSPGTGDYEQYFGPGTRLTVT.

The chain links TRBV9 to TRBJ1-3; possible D gene TRBD1, 5 bases. The CDR3 loop spans 13 amino acids. The V end was cut by 4 bases, the J end by 3 bases, with 8 bases between. Germline CDR1 reads SGDLS; CDR2 reads YYNGEE. This chain's CDR3 is CASSTRVGNTIYF. The CDR3 nucleotides are TGTGCCAGCAGCACCAGGGTTGGAAACACCATATATTTT.

This chain links TRBV11-2 with TRBJ2-7, with TRBD2 matching over 8 bases. Germline trimming cut 5 bases from V and 3 bases from J; bases unmatched to any gene: 9. Germline V gives CDR1 SGHAT, CDR2 FQNNGV. The length of the CDR3 is 15 residues. The CDR3: CASSIGLAGNYEQYF. The CDR3 nucleotides are TGTGCCAGCAGCATCGGGTTAGCGGGAAACTACGAGCAGTACTTC.

The chain has TRBV14 and TRBJ1-2; tentatively, D is TRBD1 (6 bases). The CDR3 extends over 12 amino acids. Germline loops: CDR1 SGHDN, CDR2 FVKESK. Trimming cost V 6 bases and J 8 bases, with 13 bases left between them. The CDR3 loop reads CASRPRGGGYTF. The DNA of the CDR3 is TGTGCCAGCAGGCCCAGGGGTGGGGGCTACACCTTC.

This clone showed up just a few times. This chain connects TRBV9 to TRBJ2-7; TRBD2 agrees at 8 bases. This CDR3 contains 16 residues. The V gene end was trimmed by 0 bases and the J gene end by 0 bases; junction bases not matched to a gene: 5. CDR1 SGDLS and CDR2 YYNGEE come from the germline V gene. CDR3 nucleotides: TGTGCCAGCAGCGTAGGGGTAGCGGGACCCTCCTACGAGCAGTACTTC. Amino acids: CASSVGVAGPSYEQYF.

The V gene is TRBV28, the J gene TRBJ2-5; 10 nucleotides line up with TRBD2. This CDR3 has 18 residues. V dropped 3 bases and J dropped 3; count of bases not matched to a gene: 13. Germline loops: CDR1 MDHEN, CDR2 SYDVKM. CDR3 region: CASSFGTSGLAGEETQYF. The CDR3, as DNA: TGTGCCAGCAGTTTCGGTACTTCCGGGCTAGCGGGAGAAGAGACCCAGTACTTC.

The rearrangement links TRBV30 to TRBJ2-3; no clear D. Per the germline V gene, CDR1 is GTSNPN and CDR2 is SVGIG (reference sequence). V lost 5 bases to trimming and J lost 1 base, with 10 bases between them. The CDR3 contains 13 residues. In DNA form, the CDR3 reads TGTGCCTGGGCTATCGGTCGCACAGATACGCAGTATTTT. Its translation is CAWAIGRTDTQYF. Full variable domain (outside the CDR3, taken from reference TRBV30 and TRBJ2-3): SQTIHQWPATLVQPVGSPLSLECTVEGTSNPNLYWYRQAAGRGLQLLFYSVGIGQISSEVPQNLSASRPQDRQFILSSKKLLLSDSGFYLCAWAIGRTDTQYFGPGTRLTVL.

The V gene is TRBV7-2, the J gene TRBJ1-1, with D possibly TRBD1 on 6 matching bases. The V gene's germline CDR1 is SGHTA and CDR2 FQGNSA. The V end was cut by 6 bases, the J end by 6 bases, with 20 bases between. CDR3 length: 15 residues. CDR3 sequence: CASSPIRPGAAEAFF. In DNA, the CDR3 is TGTGCCAGCAGTCCAATCCGACCAGGGGCGGCTGAAGCTTTCTTT.

CDR3 amino acids: CAWSTGMGLGETQYF. CDR3 sequence (DNA): TGTGCCTGGAGTACCGGGATGGGACTCGGGGAGACCCAGTACTTC. This chain uses TRBV30 with TRBJ2-5; D may be TRBD2 (6 bases). Germline V gene data show CDR1 as GTSNPN and CDR2 as SVGIG (reference sequence). With 2 bases removed from V and 5 bases from J, the gap between germline ends came to 18 bases. CDR3 length: 15 amino acids. Filled out from reference TRBV30 and TRBJ2-5, the complete variable domain reads SQTIHQWPATLVQPVGSPLSLECTVEGTSNPNLYWYRQAAGRGLQLLFYSVGIGQISSEVPQNLSASRPQDRQFILSSKKLLLSDSGFYLCAWSTGMGLGETQYFGPGTRLLVL.

The chain has TRBV5-1 and TRBJ1-5; tentatively, D is TRBD1 (5 bases). The V gene lost 0 bases and the J gene lost 5 bases, with 9 bases spanning the gap. Germline V CDR1 and CDR2: SGHRS, YFSETQ. This CDR3 has 14 amino acids. CDR3 nucleotides: TGCGCCAGCAGCTTGGCCAAGGGGCATCAGCCCCAGCATTTT. Its protein is CASSLAKGHQPQHF. The whole variable domain, filled in from reference TRBV5-1 and TRBJ1-5, reads KAGVTQTPRYLIKTRGQQVTLSCSPISGHRSVSWYQQTPGQGLQFLFEYFSETQRNKGNFPGRFSGRQFSNSRSEMNVSTLELGDSALYLCASSLAKGHQPQHFGDGTRLSIL.

The chain is built from TRBV7-3 and TRBJ2-1; D ambiguous. V lost 5 bases to trimming and J lost 4 bases, with 21 bases between them. CDR3 length equals 17 residues. CDR1 is SGHTA, CDR2 FQGTGA, per germline. CDR3 nucleotide sequence: TGTGCCAGCAGCCCCTTAGCACCCTCTATCCTATACAATGAGCAGTTCTTC. As protein: CASSPLAPSILYNEQFF.

CDR3 loop: CASSLGSNEKLFF. CDR3 DNA: TGCGCCAGCAGCTTGGGGAGCAACGAAAAACTGTTTTTT. The J gene is TRBJ1-4, the V gene TRBV5-1; D not resolved. The germline V gene has CDR1 SGHRS and CDR2 YFSETQ. CDR3 length equals 13 residues. V was shortened by 0 bases and J by 8 bases, with 8 bases between the two germline ends.

The chain links TRBV30 to TRBJ1-4; D perhaps matches TRBD1 (5 bases). The CDR3 sequence is 14 residues long. Germline values: CDR1 GTSNPN, CDR2 SVGIG (reference sequence). V shed 3 bases and J shed 6 bases, with 14 bases lying between them. Here the CDR3 reads CAWSLGGGDEKLFF. The CDR3 bases are TGTGCCTGGAGCCTAGGAGGAGGGGATGAAAAACTGTTTTTT.

The chain links TRBV27 to TRBJ1-1, with a weak D call TRBD1 (5 bases). Germline loops: CDR1 MNHEY, CDR2 SMNVEV (reference sequence). Trimming removed 5 bases from V and 2 bases from J, with 18 bases in between. The CDR3 loop spans 16 amino acids. This CDR3 is CASSRTPTQGNTEAFF. CDR3 in DNA: TGTGCCAGCAGTAGGACCCCTACCCAGGGAAACACTGAAGCTTTCTTT.

The CDR3 nucleotides are TGCGCCAGCAGCCGAGGAGACAGCTACGAGCAGTACTTC. It is translated as CASSRGDSYEQYF. V is TRBV4-3 and J is TRBJ2-7; TRBD1 is a possible D gene (5 bases). This CDR3 has 13 amino acids. V was pared by 4 bases and J by 3 bases, with 10 bases between. Germline CDR1 reads LGHNA; CDR2 reads YSLEER.

This chain links TRBV24-1 with TRBJ2-1, with D uncertain. Germline V gene lookup returns CDR1 KGHDR and CDR2 SFDVKD. V lost 6 bases, J lost 2 bases, and 7 bases lay in between. CDR3 size: 13 residues. CDR3 nucleotide sequence: TGTGCCACCAGTAGAGCCCCCTACAATGAGCAGTTCTTC. Amino acids: CATSRAPYNEQFF.

This rearrangement joins TRBV2 to TRBJ1-1; weak D call: TRBD1 (5 bases). CDR1 is SNHLY, CDR2 FYNNEI, per germline. The length of the CDR3 is 14 residues. The germline V and J ends were trimmed by 3 bases and 4 bases, with 12 bases remaining between them. The CDR3 DNA follows: TGTGCCAGCAGTGACAGGGCCCTTGGCACTGAAGCTTTCTTT. Its translation: CASSDRALGTEAFF. Full variable domain (remainder filled in from reference TRBV2 and TRBJ1-1): EPEVTQTPSHQVTQMGQEVILRCVPISNHLYFYWYRQILGQKVEFLVSFYNNEISEKSEIFDDQFSVERPDGSNFTLKIRSTKLEDSAMYFCASSDRALGTEAFFGQGTRLTVV.

V usage is TRBV12-3 or TRBV12-4 and J usage is TRBJ2-5; D gene ambiguous. V lost 6 bases and J lost 4, with 12 bases in between. The CDR3 is made up of 13 amino acids. CDR3 protein: CASRYQDRETQYF. The CDR3 nucleotides are TGTGCCAGCAGGTACCAGGATAGAGAGACCCAGTACTTC.

This chain links TRBV3-1 (or the pseudogene TRBV3-2) with TRBJ2-1; 9 bases are shared with TRBD2. Looked up from germline, CDR1 is LGHDT and CDR2 is YNNKEL (reference sequence). V gave up 0 bases and J gave up 4 bases; unmatched junction bases: 4. The CDR3 consists of 16 residues. In DNA form, the CDR3 reads TGTGCCAGCAGCCAAGATCAAGGACTAGCGTACAATGAGCAGTTCTTC. This codes for CASSQDQGLAYNEQFF.

This clone was recorded only once. The chain links TRBV11-2 to TRBJ2-3; 7 bases match TRBD2. The CDR3 has 14 amino acids. The germline CDR1 and CDR2 sequences are SGHAT and FQNNGV. The V gene end was trimmed by 0 bases and the J gene end by 7 bases; junction bases not matched to a gene: 4. The CDR3 region has the DNA TGTGCCAGCAGCTTAGAGGGCGGGAGTTATACGCAGTATTTT. Translated: CASSLEGGSYTQYF.

V usage is TRBV4-3 and J usage is TRBJ2-2; D is ambiguous. Trimming shortened V by 0 bases and J by 11 bases, and 10 bases separated the two germline ends. Looked up from germline, CDR1 is LGHNA and CDR2 is YSLEER. This CDR3 comprises 13 residues. The CDR3 loop is CASSQDRVPELFF. The CDR3, as DNA: TGCGCCAGCAGCCAAGATCGGGTCCCAGAGCTGTTTTTT.

The chain combines TRBV28 with TRBJ2-7, with 10 nucleotides matching TRBD2. The germline CDR1 and CDR2 sequences are MDHEN and SYDVKM. The CDR3 runs 15 residues. J gave up 4 bases and V 7 bases, and 10 bases lay outside the gene matches. The CDR3 here is CASIRTSGGGYEQYF. The CDR3 DNA reads as TGTGCCAGCATTCGGACTAGCGGTGGGGGATACGAGCAGTACTTC.